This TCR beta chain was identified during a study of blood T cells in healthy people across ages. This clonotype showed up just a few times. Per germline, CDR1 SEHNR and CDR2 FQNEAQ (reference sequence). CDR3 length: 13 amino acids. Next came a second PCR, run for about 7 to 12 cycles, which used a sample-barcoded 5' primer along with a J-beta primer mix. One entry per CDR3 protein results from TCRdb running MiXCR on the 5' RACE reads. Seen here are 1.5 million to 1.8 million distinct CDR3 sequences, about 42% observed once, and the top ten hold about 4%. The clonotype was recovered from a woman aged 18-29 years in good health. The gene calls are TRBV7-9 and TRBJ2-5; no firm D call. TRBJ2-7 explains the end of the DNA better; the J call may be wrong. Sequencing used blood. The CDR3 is CASSGRISYEQYF. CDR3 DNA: TGTGCCAGCAGCGGACGTATCTCCTACGAGCAGTACTTC.